The 9 T cell receptor beta chains below all came from one sample that was sequenced in a study of cytomegalovirus exposure and HLA in healthy donors. PCR was performed using 60 Vbeta and 13 Jbeta primers. The repertoire was sequenced with immunoSEQ multiplex PCR; TCRdb's copy has only in-frame clones and lacks some. The table has under 200,000 clones, more than 75% seen once. The sample comprised PBMCs. These receptors were obtained from a woman aged 50 to 60 in good health and CMV-seropositive.

In this sample, this clone turned up once. The V and J genes are TRBV12-5 and TRBJ1-4; 7 bases match TRBD1. Germline lookup yields CDR1 LGHNT and CDR2 FRNRAP. The CDR3 consists of 18 residues. V gave up 2 bases and J gave up 8 bases; unmatched junction bases: 17. CDR3 protein: CASGLLDREPFNREKLFF. CDR3 DNA sequence: TGTGCTAGTGGTTTGCTTGACAGGGAACCTTTTAACCGCGAAAAACTGTTTTTT.

The CDR3 reads CASSPAGGNQPQHF. CDR3 DNA sequence: TGTGCCAGCAGCCCAGCAGGGGGGAATCAGCCCCAGCATTTT. This chain links TRBV27 with TRBJ1-5, with TRBD1 matching 7 bases. CDR1 MNHEY and CDR2 SMNVEV come from the germline V gene (reference sequence). V was clipped by 6 bases and J by 4 bases; unmatched bases: 6. The CDR3 totals 14 residues.

This clone is medium-sized by share. Written as DNA, the CDR3 is TGTGCCAGCAGTGTTCTAGGACAGGGCGGCGGCTACACCTTC. Encoded protein: CASSVLGQGGGYTF. The V call is TRBV6-1, the J call TRBJ1-2, with 8 nucleotides matching TRBD1. Germline CDR1 MNHNS, CDR2 SASEGT. The CDR3 length is 14 residues. J lost 8 bases, V lost 4 bases, and 9 bases had no gene match.

The sample holds a few counts of this clone. This sequence joins TRBV7-8 and TRBJ2-5, with a weak D call TRBD2 (7 bases). The CDR3 extends over 14 amino acids. Germline-derived CDR1 and CDR2 are SGHVS and FQNEAQ. Trimming shortened V by 5 bases and J by 4 bases, and 14 bases separated the two germline ends. The DNA of the CDR3 is TGTGCCAGCAGCGCACAGGGAGGGGCAGAGACCCAGTACTTC. Translation: CASSAQGGAETQYF.

This rearrangement joins TRBV6-6 to TRBJ2-3; D is ambiguous. Germline lookup yields CDR1 MNHNY and CDR2 SVGAGI (reference sequence). Trimming removed 6 bases from V and 3 bases from J, with 10 bases in between. The CDR3 consists of 13 residues. CDR3 coding DNA: TGTGCCAGCAGCCAACCCGGGACAGATACGCAGTATTTT. Residues: CASSQPGTDTQYF.

The chain carries TRBV14 and TRBJ2-5; no clear D gene. V lost 8 bases and J lost 3, with 13 bases in between. Per the germline V gene, CDR1 is SGHDN and CDR2 is FVKESK. This CDR3 spans 13 amino acids. CDR3 sequence: CASGLGPEETQYF. The DNA for the CDR3 is TGTGCCAGCGGCTTGGGCCCGGAAGAGACCCAGTACTTC.

The chain links TRBV7-9 to TRBJ1-2; D gene uncertain. Germline V lookup: CDR1 SEHNR, CDR2 FQNEAQ (reference sequence). The V end was cut by 3 bases, the J end by 2 bases, with 10 bases between. This CDR3 is 14 amino acids long. Here the CDR3 DNA reads TGTGCCAGCAGCTTCTTAGGAGGGAACTATGGCTACACCTTC. It is translated as CASSFLGGNYGYTF.

The chain is built from TRBV19 and TRBJ2-7; TRBD1 matches 7 bases. Trimming took 4 bases from V and 3 from J; bases not matched to a gene: 9. The CDR3 is made up of 15 amino acids. Germline CDR1 is LNHDA and CDR2 is SQIVND (reference sequence). Here the CDR3 DNA reads TGTGCCAGTAGTAGGCTTGCGGCAGGGGGCTACGAGCAGTACTTC. Protein product: CASSRLAAGGYEQYF.

The genes are TRBV9 and TRBJ1-4; no firm D call. In germline, CDR1 is SGDLS, CDR2 YYNGEE. CDR3 length: 14 residues. Trimming removed 5 bases from V and 8 bases from J, with 16 bases in between. Written as DNA, the CDR3 is TGTGCCAGCAGTCCCAGACCTACGGAGGAAAAACTGTTTTTT. This encodes CASSPRPTEEKLFF.